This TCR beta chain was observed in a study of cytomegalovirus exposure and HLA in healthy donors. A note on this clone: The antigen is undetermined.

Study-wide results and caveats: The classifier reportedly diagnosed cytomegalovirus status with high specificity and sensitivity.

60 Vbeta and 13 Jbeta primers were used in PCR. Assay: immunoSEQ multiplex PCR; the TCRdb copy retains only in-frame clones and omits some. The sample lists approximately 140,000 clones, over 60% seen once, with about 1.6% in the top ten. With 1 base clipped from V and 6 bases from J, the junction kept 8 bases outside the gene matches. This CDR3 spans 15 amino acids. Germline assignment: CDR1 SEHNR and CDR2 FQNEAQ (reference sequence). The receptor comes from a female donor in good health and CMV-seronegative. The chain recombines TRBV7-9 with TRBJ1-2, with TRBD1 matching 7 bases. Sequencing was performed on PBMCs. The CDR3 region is CASSLDRGTEDGYTF. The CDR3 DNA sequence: TGTGCCAGCAGCTTAGATCGCGGGACAGAGGATGGCTACACCTTC.